This entry lists 4 T cell receptor beta chains sequenced from one sample in a study of response to subunit inactivated influenza vaccine (dated by TCRdb to between 2017 and 2018). Libraries were prepared through RT-PCR. Sequencer: Illumina HiSeq 2500. The raw public data were reprocessed by TCRdb itself: fastp quality trimming at Q25, MiXCR clonotype calling, in-frame beta chains only. Entries are consolidated by CDR3 protein sequence, retaining the most common genes and DNA. This sample holds about 530,000 distinct CDR3 sequences; approximately 12% were observed only once. Jointly, the top ten make up over 10% of the sample. This sample's time point label indicates: around 45 days after influenza vaccine administration. The sample here was PBMCs from blood, taken more than 35 days after vaccination. Receptors were obtained from a middle-aged man who received an inactivated influenza vaccine. Donor details come from another sample of the same person, matched by shared clones.

The genes are TRBV3-1 and TRBJ2-7; 11 bases are a match to TRBD1. With 2 bases clipped from V and 5 bases from J, the junction kept 5 bases outside the gene matches. This CDR3 contains 15 residues. The germline gives CDR1 LGHDT, CDR2 YNNKEL (reference sequence). This CDR3 is CASSQLRTGGDEQYF. CDR3 bases: TGTGCCAGCAGCCAACTCCGGACAGGGGGCGACGAGCAGTACTTC.

This clonotype was counted between two and nine times. One end of the junction does not line up with germline, which may come from a read error. This chain joins TRBV27 and TRBJ2-7; D might be TRBD2 (5 bases). The CDR3 sequence is 15 residues long. Germline V gene sequence: CDR1 MNHEY, CDR2 SMNVEV (reference sequence). CDR3: CASSLSGITGYEQYF. CDR3 in DNA: TGTGCCAGCAGTCTATCCGGGATAACGGGCTACGAGCAGTACTTC.

This clonotype has a count of ten or more. V is TRBV4-2 and J is TRBJ2-1; 9 nucleotides agree with TRBD1. There are 17 residues in the CDR3. Germline values: CDR1 LGHNA, CDR2 YNFKEQ. Trimming at V came to 0 bases and at J to 0 bases, leaving 3 bases not matched to a gene. The DNA for the CDR3 is TGTGCCAGCAGCCAAGAGACGGACAGGGGCTCCTACAATGAGCAGTTCTTC. Its protein product is CASSQETDRGSYNEQFF.

This clonotype has at least ten counts. The V and J genes are TRBV12-3 or TRBV12-4 and TRBJ1-4, with D hard to call. V shed 3 bases and J shed 4 bases, with 3 bases lying between them. The CDR3 is 12 residues long. The CDR3 DNA reads TGTGCCAGCAGTTTGCATAATGAAAAACTGTTTTTT. It specifies CASSLHNEKLFF.